The TCR beta chain under discussion was sequenced for a study of T cells in Graves' hyperthyroidism and ophthalmopathy. Germline V gene sequence: CDR1 ENHRY, CDR2 SYGVKD. Trimming left V 6 bases short and J 8 bases short, with 11 bases between. This CDR3 has 13 residues. General study findings and limits: Within blood appeared most thyroid clonotypes that had expanded above 0.001.

Notes on this clonotype: The antigen is undetermined.

RNA transcripts gave rise to amplified TCR beta CDR3 regions. The primer set for the first-round RT-PCR of the TCR CDR3 was HTBI. TCRdb reanalysed the multiplex PCR reads using MiXCR and keeps one entry per CDR3 protein. Here the sample spans 300,000 to 450,000 distinct CDR3 sequences, roughly 18% being singletons. This TCR was sampled from a man younger than 35 with Graves' ophthalmopathy. This rearrangement joins TRBV10-3 to TRBJ1-6, with a weak D call TRBD1 (6 bases). Sequencing was carried out using blood. The CDR3 sequence: CAIRTEGDSPLHF. The DNA for the CDR3 is TGTGCCATCAGGACGGAGGGGGATTCACCCCTCCACTTT.